These 11 T cell receptor beta chains came from one sample sequenced in a study of shared clonotypes between healthy human individuals. Positively selected for CCR7, the CD45RO-negative cells used as naive CD8 cells excluded terminally differentiated effector memory CD45RA+ cells. Clones were sequenced by immunoSEQ multiplex PCR, and TCRdb holds only the in-frame ones, with some missing. Of around 1,900,000 clones detected, roughly 93% appear once; the ten largest clones hold about 1.7%. Input material: naive CD8+ T cells from PBMCs. The receptors were sampled from a young man in good health. Some clones in this sample may be carry-over from other donors' samples.

The chain links TRBV4-3 to TRBJ2-7, with TRBD2 matching over 8 bases. Germline V gene sequence: CDR1 LGHNA, CDR2 YSLEER. V lost 2 bases to trimming and J lost 4 bases; unmatched junction nucleotides: 1. The length of the CDR3 is 13 residues. Here the CDR3 reads CASSQLAGYEQYF. In nucleotides, the CDR3 is TGCGCCAGCAGCCAACTAGCGGGTTACGAGCAGTACTTC.

This chain uses TRBV11-2 with TRBJ2-2; TRBD2 agrees at 15 bases. Germline-derived CDR1 and CDR2 are SGHAT and FQNNGV. V shed 4 bases and J 0 bases; nucleotides not matched to a gene: 6. This CDR3 is 19 amino acids long. CDR3 region: CASSSPGLAGGPNTGELFF. CDR3 DNA: TGTGCCAGCAGCTCGCCGGGACTAGCGGGAGGCCCGAACACCGGGGAGCTGTTTTTT.

This clone is a singleton in its sample. V gene TRBV4-1 combines with J gene TRBJ2-1; D might be TRBD2 (5 bases). The CDR3 length is 17 residues. The germline gives CDR1 MGHRA, CDR2 YSYEKL. Trimming pared 1 base from V and 0 bases from J, leaving 13 bases between. DNA for the CDR3: TGCGCCAGCAGCCAAGCCCTTTCGGGGAGCTCCTACAATGAGCAGTTCTTC. Translated, it gives CASSQALSGSSYNEQFF.

This clone showed up just once. The V and J genes are TRBV6-5 and TRBJ2-3; D gene unclear. Trimming stripped 4 bases from V and 5 bases from J, with 10 bases between. Germline values: CDR1 MNHEY, CDR2 SVGAGI. The CDR3 loop spans 13 amino acids. The CDR3 sequence: CASSSSSVDTQYF. The DNA of the CDR3 is TGTGCCAGCAGTTCCTCGTCAGTAGATACGCAGTATTTT.

V gene TRBV7-3 combines with J gene TRBJ2-1; the match to TRBD2 covers 8 bases. This CDR3 spans 15 amino acids. The germline CDR1 and CDR2 sequences are SGHTA and FQGTGA. V shed 5 bases and J 6 bases; nucleotides not matched to a gene: 9. The chain's CDR3 is CASSTRGTSINEQFF. In DNA form, the CDR3 reads TGTGCCAGCAGCACGAGGGGGACTAGTATCAATGAGCAGTTCTTC.

V gene TRBV4-2 combines with J gene TRBJ2-5; D is tentatively TRBD1 or TRBD2 (5 bases each). Germline CDR1 reads LGHNA; CDR2 reads YNFKEQ. V gave up 2 bases and J gave up 2 bases, with 12 bases separating them. This CDR3 has 15 amino acids. The CDR3 spells CASSQPQGPQETQYF. The CDR3 DNA reads TGTGCCAGCAGCCAACCCCAGGGACCGCAAGAGACCCAGTACTTC.

This rearrangement joins TRBV7-9 to TRBJ2-5; TRBD1 aligns across 10 bases. J gave up 3 bases and V 4 bases, and 2 bases lay outside the gene matches. CDR3 size: 14 residues. The germline V gene encodes CDR1 SEHNR and CDR2 FQNEAQ (reference sequence). The CDR3 spells CASSSGTGEETQYF. CDR3 DNA sequence: TGTGCCAGCAGCTCCGGGACAGGGGAAGAGACCCAGTACTTC. The whole variable domain, filled in from reference TRBV7-9 and TRBJ2-5, reads DTGVSQNPRHKITKRGQNVTFRCDPISEHNRLYWYRQTLGQGPEFLTYFQNEAQLEKSRLLSDRFSAERPKGSFSTLEIQRTEQGDSAMYLCASSSGTGEETQYFGPGTRLLVL.

V and J are TRBV5-1 and TRBJ2-1, with 7 bases fitting TRBD2. The CDR3 length is 17 residues. The germline V gene encodes CDR1 SGHRS and CDR2 YFSETQ. The trim removed 1 base at V and 0 bases at J, leaving 7 bases unmatched. The CDR3 DNA reads TGCGCCAGCAGCTTGATGCAGCGGGACGGCTCCTACAATGAGCAGTTCTTC. This translates into CASSLMQRDGSYNEQFF.

CDR3 sequence: CASSLGQLSTDTQYF. The CDR3 DNA follows: TGTGCCAGCAGCTTGGGGCAGCTCAGCACAGATACGCAGTATTTT. The gene calls are TRBV5-4 and TRBJ2-3; D is unresolved. The CDR3 covers 15 residues. V lost 0 bases, J lost 0 bases, and 8 bases lay in between. The germline V gene has CDR1 SGHNT and CDR2 YYREEE (reference sequence).

As for this clone: The same CDR3 also results from other DNA sequences found in this sample. V is TRBV25-1 and J is TRBJ1-1; D not certain. The CDR3 is 14 amino acids. CDR1 MGHDK and CDR2 SYGVNS come from the germline V gene. The ends were cut back, 0 bases at V and 1 base at J, with 6 bases in the middle. CDR3 sequence: CASSEYQENTEAFF. In DNA, the CDR3 is TGTGCCAGCAGTGAATATCAGGAGAACACTGAAGCTTTCTTT. The full variable domain, completed using reference TRBV25-1 and TRBJ1-1, is EADIYQTPRYLVIGTGKKITLECSQTMGHDKMYWYQQDPGMELHLIHYSYGVNSTEKGDLSSESTVSRIRTEHFPLTLESARPSHTSQYLCASSEYQENTEAFFGQGTRLTVV.

With regard to this clone: The identical CDR3 is also encoded by other nucleotide sequences in the sample. The chain joins TRBV9 to TRBJ2-7, with TRBD2 as a possible D gene (6 bases). The germline V and J ends were trimmed by 0 bases and 4 bases, with 11 bases remaining between them. The CDR3 sequence is 14 residues long. Germline V gives CDR1 SGDLS, CDR2 YYNGEE. This CDR3 reads CASSVGGDLYEQYF. CDR3 DNA: TGTGCCAGCAGCGTAGGGGGGGATCTTTACGAGCAGTACTTC.